This T cell receptor (beta chain) was retrieved from a study of blood T cells in healthy people across ages. Then a second PCR, running roughly 6 to 12 cycles, was carried out with a sample-barcoded 5' primer and a J-beta primer mix. TCRdb reanalysed the 5' RACE reads using MiXCR and keeps one entry per CDR3 protein. This sample has hundreds of thousands of distinct CDR3 sequences, with around two fifths found just once. The germline CDR1 and CDR2 sequences are ENHRY and SYGVKD. V lost 6 bases to trimming and J lost 6 bases; unmatched junction nucleotides: 13. The CDR3 has 15 amino acids. The study isolated at least 7 million PBMCs from each sample. The table lists this clonotype with a few counts.

Sequencing was done on a sample of blood. The sequence came from a man aged 60 to 75 in good health. The chain has TRBV10-3 and TRBJ1-2, with 7 bases aligning to TRBD1. The CDR3 DNA follows: TGTGCCATCAGGGTTACAGGGGCCCCCGGGAATGGCTACACCTTC. This codes for CAIRVTGAPGNGYTF.